Here is one T cell receptor beta chain with its context. The target antigen is unknown. TCRdb reprocessed the 5' RACE reads with MiXCR, giving one entry per CDR3 protein. The sample carries 800,000 to 900,000 distinct CDR3 sequences, about 11% recorded once. The data are from a study of CD8 T cells in ankylosing spondylitis. General study findings and limits: A subset of motif variants has previously been described in the synovial fluid and blood of reactive arthritis. A TCR beta motif made of several highly homologous variants seemed typical of ankylosing spondylitis blood.

This CDR3 comprises 16 residues. V lost 1 base, J lost 5 bases, and 8 bases stayed unmatched. CDR1 is LGHNA and CDR2 is YSLEER in the germline V gene. The source material was blood, either unsorted or a sorted T cell fraction (not recorded which). This TCR came from a male donor with ankylosing spondylitis. The chain combines TRBV4-3 with TRBJ2-3; 8 nucleotides align to TRBD1. CDR3 sequence reads: CASSQAFRGQGDTQYF. The CDR3 nucleotides are TGCGCCAGCAGCCAAGCTTTCAGGGGGCAGGGAGATACGCAGTATTTT.